This TCR beta chain was identified during a study of vaccination and CD4 T cells after COVID-19 (dated by TCRdb to 2021 to 2024). About the full investigation: Convalescent patients had a positive SARS-CoV-2 result on nasal swab PCR, and of these patients, several had mild disease and one had severe disease. Post-vaccine blood samples were taken a median of about 70 days after the second vaccine dose, with a range of about 13 to 241 days. In the convalescent cohort there were six males and four females, among whom were two Hispanic individuals, seven Caucasians, two Asians and one multiracial person. Post-COVID blood samples from convalescent patients were collected a median of about 110 days after diagnosis, with a range of roughly 35 to 170 days. The spike-specific CD4+ TCR repertoire was compared before and after mRNA vaccination in nine to ten COVID-19 convalescent patients and a handful of infection-naive healthy vaccine recipients. Participants got two doses of the Pfizer-BioNTech BNT162b2 vaccine (n=8) or two doses of the Moderna mRNA-1273 vaccine (n=2). Overlapping spike peptide pools from SARS-CoV-2 and from the common cold coronaviruses HCoV-NL63, HCoV-OC43 and HCoV-229E were used as culture stimuli. Control cultures used a CEFX viral epitope pool as positive control, an HIV-1 Nef peptide pool as negative control, or no peptide.

Preparation of the library involved PCR. TCR sequencing of DNA from cultured CD4+ T cells used the Oncomine TCR Beta short-read assay at the Johns Hopkins FTIC core. The QIAamp micro DNA kit was used to extract genomic DNA from the cultured CD4+ T cells. Oncomine TCR Beta libraries made from cultured CD4+ T cells were pooled using unique dual indexes and sequenced on an Illumina iSeq 100. The original pipeline was this. Non-productive sequences were filtered out, and CDR3s that did not start with C, did not end with F or W, or were shorter than 7 amino acids were discarded. The MANAFEST web application was used to identify antigen-specific clonotypes by comparing peptide-stimulated wells against reference wells and other culture wells. Positive clones required FDR below 0.05, an odds ratio above 5, and productive frequency above 0.1% in at least two of three replicate wells. Cross-reactive clonotypes were defined as significantly expanded in both SARS-CoV-2 spike wells and at least one common cold coronavirus spike condition. CDR3 homology was assessed with Levenshtein distances (stringdist) and unrooted phylogenetic trees (ape) in R version 3.6.1. Using fastp at Q25 and MiXCR, TCRdb reprocessed the public reads and kept productive beta chains. Every distinct CDR3 protein forms one entry, paired with its most common genes and DNA. These V and J calls are TCRdb output, not the study's own analysis. The sample records some 14,000 distinct CDR3 sequences, around three fifths of which are singletons. The ten most abundant clones make up over 15% of the sample.

The CDR3 contains 17 residues, cysteine and phenylalanine counted. Only CDR3 DNA is held: 51 bases, read in frame from base 1. The germline V gene yields MNHEY for CDR1 and SVGAGI for CDR2. Here V drops 4 bases and J drops 3 bases, and the junction holds 12 bases not matched to any gene. The sample's treatment or condition label, in plain terms: approximately 10-day PBMC culture with coronavirus spike peptide pools or control peptides (ViraFEST assay). To expand antigen-specific T cells with peptide pools and then pick out the expanded clonotypes through TCR sequencing, the study relied on the ViraFEST assay. The convalescent patients' positive SARS-CoV-2 PCR tests were from March to December 2020, which was before the Alpha, Beta and Delta variants emerged in the United States. Each well held roughly 2 million PBMCs cultured in IMDM containing around 5% human AB serum and roughly 10 IU/ml IL-2, with 8.5 to 10 ug/ml peptide pools added. Half of the culture medium was replaced with fresh IL-2-containing medium on days 3 and 7. CD4+ T cells were isolated after around 9 days of culture through negative selection using the EasySep CD4+ T cell isolation kit. Ficoll-Paque Plus gradient centrifugation was used to isolate PBMCs from whole blood, and the isolated PBMCs were then either used fresh or cryopreserved at -140C. Culture conditions were generally each tested in triplicate wells.

A remark on this clonotype: It has no known antigen specificity. No base qualities exist here, and no much larger clone lies one base off it.

Results the study describes overall, beyond this receptor: Of the vaccine-specific clones found in convalescent patients, nearly all (304 of 307) were mono-reactive for SARS-CoV-2 spike instead of being cross-reactive with common cold coronaviruses. Relatively few convalescent patients were included in the study, and early timepoints after natural infection were not analyzed. The median count of SARS-CoV-2-reactive clonotypes went up from about 23 after infection to more than 30 after vaccination, although the change was not significant. Among the post-vaccine SARS-CoV-2-reactive clones in convalescent patients, a median 86.3% showed up only after vaccination, which suggests vaccine-specific priming.

What was sequenced was CD4+ T cells from blood, cultured in vitro. This receptor was obtained from a human donor who had recovered from COVID-19. The chain is made from TRBV6-5 and TRBJ1-2, with 9 bases aligning to TRBD1. The sequence in DNA is TGTGCCAGCAGTTCGAACCCTTGGACAGGGGTCGACTATGGCTACACCTTC. Translated, it reads CASSSNPWTGVDYGYTF.